Sequencing of this T cell receptor beta chain was carried out in a study of OX40 agonist ivuxolimab in advanced cancers. At the level of the whole study: The costimulatory receptor OX40 (CD134) was targeted by ivuxolimab, a fully human IgG2 agonistic monoclonal antibody. Peripheral TCRbeta sequencing aimed to test whether ivuxolimab altered TCR sequence diversity and caused clonal T-cell expansion. Patients were allowed to have had prior anti-PD-1, anti-PD-L1 or anti-CTLA-4 therapy, and around 40% of the dose-escalation patients had previously received checkpoint inhibitors. Of the approximately 54 patients in dose escalation, about 20 had hepatocellular carcinoma, some 15 had melanoma, 9 had renal cell carcinoma and 9 had head and neck cancer. Intravenous ivuxolimab was administered to patients every 2 weeks at six dose levels: 0.01, 0.1, 0.3, 1.5, 3 and 10 mg/kg. A male proportion of roughly 80% and a mean age of approximately 61 years, ranging from 23 to 79, were recorded for the dose-escalation cohort. The paper describes the monotherapy dose-escalation part (N ≈ 52 patients) of the phase I trial of ivuxolimab. Partial responses occurred in three dose-escalation patients: two with cutaneous melanoma and one with hepatocellular carcinoma.

Beyond this particular receptor, the publication reports: The antigen specificity of the peripheral T cells that underwent clonal expansion was not determined. Partial responders in the 0.1-3.0 mg/kg groups had among the lowest normalized peripheral clonal expansion, especially among CD8+ T cells. Low levels of normalized T-cell clonal expansion were also seen in some patients who did not respond. At doses of 0.1 to 3.0 mg/kg, clonal expansion of both CD4+ and CD8+ T cells in blood was seen between baseline and week 6. After ivuxolimab, expanded clones were on average more numerous among CD8+ T cells than among CD4+ T cells.

Spanning cysteine to phenylalanine, the CDR3 consists of 14 amino acids. Only the CDR3 DNA is retained, 42 bases long and in frame from the first base. The germline V gene gives CDR1 as SGHNT and CDR2 as YENEEA. V gives up 1 base and J gives up 7 bases, and the segment between their germline ends measures 13 bases. The trial excluded patients who had a history of autoimmune disease or who were on systemic immunosuppression. Peripheral blood for TCR sequencing was drawn from every dose cohort at baseline, at cycle 4 day 1 and at cycle 7 day 1. Samples were obtained from an open-label, multicenter, first-in-human phase I dose-escalation trial of ivuxolimab. Adults with locally advanced or metastatic melanoma, renal cell carcinoma, hepatocellular carcinoma or head and neck squamous cell carcinoma were enrolled in the trial. Before TCR sequencing, CD4+ and CD8+ T cells were separately sorted from peripheral blood.

A word on this clone: Its antigen remains unidentified. Base qualities were left out, and no much larger clone turns up one base away.

Genomic DNA was isolated from the sorted cells so that the TCRbeta CDR3 region could be sequenced. The immunoSEQ Assay was used to sequence the TCRbeta CDR3 regions. TCRdb provides this immuneACCESS table in a form limited to in-frame rearrangements. Some clones are lacking; in checked studies, under half of them reflect an unresolved V gene, and why the rest are absent is not known. The sample records about 68,000 clones, roughly 84% of which are singletons. Of the sample, roughly 0.69% falls within the top ten clones. This receptor was taken from an adult with an advanced solid tumor such as melanoma, head and neck, liver or kidney cancer. This sequence uses TRBV11-3 and TRBJ1-2; TRBD1 could be the D gene, as 5 bases match. Specimen: CD4+ or CD8+ T cells sorted from blood, collected in a trial of the OX40 agonist ivuxolimab. DNA sequence: TGTGCCAGCAGCTTAGTGGGAGGGGATGCTGGCTACACCTTC. The resulting protein is CASSLVGGDAGYTF. The CDR3, completed at both ends by the reference TRBV11-3 and TRBJ1-2 genes, gives the full variable domain EAGVVQSPRYKIIEKKQPVAFWCNPISGHNTLYWYLQNLGQGPELLIRYENEEAVDDSQLPKDRFSAERLKGVDSTLKIQPAELGDSAVYLCASSLVGGDAGYTFGSGTRLTVV.